The 7 T cell receptor beta chains given below trace back to one sample, sequenced in a study of beta chain features in type 1 diabetes. The sequenced template was cDNA made from the entire isolated RNA. The table came from immunoSEQ multiplex PCR; TCRdb's copy has only in-frame clones and leaves some out. The table records a few hundred thousand clones, about 15% of them present only once. Sequenced material: naive CD4+ T cells from blood. Receptors originate from a man aged 30-40 years in good health.

The rearrangement links TRBV30 to TRBJ2-1; 8 nucleotides agree with TRBD2. The germline V gene encodes CDR1 GTSNPN and CDR2 SVGIG (reference sequence). V trimming: 1 base; J trimming: 3 bases; junction bases outside the gene matches: 11. The CDR3 is 17 residues long. The CDR3 bases are TGTGCCTGGAGTGCCAGTCCCACGGGAGGGAGCTACAATGAGCAGTTCTTC. Protein: CAWSASPTGGSYNEQFF.

The CDR3 spells CASSSYRTEGDEQFF. The CDR3 DNA reads as TGCGCCAGCAGCTCCTATAGGACCGAAGGCGATGAGCAGTTCTTC. The chain recombines TRBV5-1 with TRBJ2-1; D gene ambiguous. The V gene lost 3 bases and the J gene lost 8 bases, with 18 bases spanning the gap. This CDR3 comprises 15 residues. Germline V gene sequence: CDR1 SGHRS, CDR2 YFSETQ.

This chain uses TRBV4-3 with TRBJ2-7; D is uncertain. The CDR3 loop spans 15 amino acids. Germline V gene data show CDR1 as LGHNA and CDR2 as YSLEER. Trimming pared 1 base from V and 4 bases from J, leaving 14 bases between. The CDR3 DNA is TGCGCCAGCAGCCAAGGTTTAGGAGAGCGATACGAGCAGTACTTC. This gives the protein CASSQGLGERYEQYF.

This clone occurred a few times. The rearrangement links TRBV7-2 to TRBJ2-7, with D unresolved. The CDR3 sequence is 12 residues long. Germline V gene data show CDR1 as SGHTA and CDR2 as FQGNSA. V lost 2 bases and J lost 5, with 7 bases in between. This CDR3 reads CASSLNRHEQYF. The CDR3 bases are TGTGCCAGCAGCTTAAATCGACACGAGCAGTACTTC.

In its sample, this clone was seen a few times. The CDR3 DNA reads as TGTGCCAGCAGCTTGTCGGGACACAGGAACACTGAAGCTTTCTTT. Its protein is CASSLSGHRNTEAFF. The rearrangement links TRBV7-2 to TRBJ1-1; D is perhaps TRBD1 (6 bases). Germline CDR1 is SGHTA and CDR2 is FQGNSA. Trimming removed 3 bases from V and 1 base from J, with 12 bases in between. The CDR3 is made up of 15 amino acids.

The CDR3 loop reads CASSPLQEQGNGYTF. CDR3 sequence (DNA): TGTGCCAGCTCACCGCTACAAGAACAGGGGAATGGCTACACCTTC. The rearrangement uses TRBV18 and TRBJ1-2; 7 nucleotides agree with TRBD1. The germline CDR1 and CDR2 sequences are KGHSH and LQKENI. The CDR3 spans 15 residues. Unmatched junction bases numbered 10, after V lost 3 bases and J lost 6 bases.

In this sample, this clone turned up a few times. The J gene is TRBJ2-7, the V gene TRBV20-1; D tentatively fits TRBD1 or TRBD2 (5 bases each). V was cut by 6 bases and J by 6 bases, with 12 bases left in between. This CDR3 has 11 residues. Per the germline V gene, CDR1 is DFQATT and CDR2 is SNEGSKA (reference sequence). Here the CDR3 DNA reads TGCAGTGCCCCCGATGGGGGCGAGCAGTACTTC. It specifies CSAPDGGEQYF.